The subject of this entry is one TCR beta chain. As yet, its antigen is unknown. The sample comes from a study of Graves' ophthalmopathy and Graves' hyperthyroidism. The overall study: The study drew peripheral blood at initial diagnosis, before any treatment. Study-level results: Among thyroid clonotypes expanded above 0.001 frequency, most also appeared in blood.

Every ophthalmopathy donor presented moderate-to-severe activity, CAS ≥3, NOSPECS ≥4 and duration under 3 months. Clinicians made diagnoses from clinical symptoms, serum thyroxine, TRAb, thyroid ultrasound and orbital computed tomography. Amplified TCR beta CDR3 regions were obtained using RNA transcripts as template. First-round RT-PCR relied on HTBI primers, and a second-round multiplex PCR came next. Via MiXCR, TCRdb re-called the multiplex PCR reads, giving one row per CDR3 protein. The data show about 210,000 distinct CDR3 sequences, about 32% seen once. This receptor was obtained from a man over 45 with Graves' ophthalmopathy. Sequenced input: peripheral blood.

Written as DNA, the CDR3 is TGTGCCACCAGCTCGGAGGGACCGGGAAAAGAGACCCAGTACTTC. Protein product: CATSSEGPGKETQYF. This chain links TRBV15 with TRBJ2-5; maybe TRBD2 (6 bases). Per the germline V gene, CDR1 is LNHNV and CDR2 is YYDKDF (reference sequence). Trimming shortened V by 5 bases and J by 3 bases, and 16 bases separated the two germline ends. This CDR3 contains 15 residues.